These 31 T cell receptor beta chains originate from one sample sequenced in a study of T-cell reconstitution after alpha-beta-depleted transplantation in children. As it was prepared, the TCRbeta library received unique molecular identifiers. TCRdb passed the PCR reads through MiXCR, listing each CDR3 protein once. The sample contains hundreds of thousands of distinct CDR3 sequences, under 15% of which appear only once. The sample was PBMCs, taken before TCRalphabeta/CD19-depleted stem cell transplant. The receptors shown here come from a girl aged 2 to 10 with congenital amegakaryocytic thrombocytopenia, due to receive a stem cell transplant.

At least ten counts were recorded for this clonotype. The chain employs TRBV20-1 and TRBJ1-2, with 7 positions matching TRBD1. Germline CDR1 and CDR2: DFQATT and SNEGSKA (reference sequence). There are 13 residues in the CDR3. The junction had 4 bases not matched to a gene; V was cut back by 2 bases and J by 4 bases. CDR3 nucleotides: TGCAGTGCTAGAAACAGGGGTGGCTATGGCTACACCTTC. Its protein is CSARNRGGYGYTF.

This clonotype was counted at least ten times. The rearrangement links TRBV20-1 to TRBJ2-3; no clear D. Per germline, CDR1 DFQATT and CDR2 SNEGSKA (reference sequence). V was cut by 1 base and J by 4 bases, with 15 bases left in between. There are 15 residues in the CDR3. The CDR3 sequence is CSARGEYWVPDTQYF. For the CDR3, the DNA is TGCAGTGCTAGAGGCGAGTATTGGGTACCAGATACGCAGTATTTT.

The sample holds many counts of this clonotype. The chain couples TRBV15 to TRBJ2-3, with 8 positions matching TRBD2. The germline gives CDR1 LNHNV, CDR2 YYDKDF (reference sequence). The CDR3 totals 17 residues. The trim removed 0 bases at V and 4 bases at J, leaving 9 bases unmatched. CDR3 protein: CATSRDPEREMADTQYF. CDR3 nucleotide sequence: TGTGCCACCAGCAGAGATCCTGAGCGGGAGATGGCAGATACGCAGTATTTT.

This clonotype occurred many times. V usage is TRBV7-3 and J usage is TRBJ2-3; TRBD2 agrees at 9 bases. Trimming took 2 bases from V and 0 from J; bases not matched to a gene: 6. The CDR3 runs 17 residues. Germline V gene data show CDR1 as SGHTA and CDR2 as FQGTGA. The CDR3 DNA follows: TGTGCCAGCAGCTTAGGGGAGACTAGCGGAAGCACAGATACGCAGTATTTT. The encoded protein is CASSLGETSGSTDTQYF.

The table lists this clonotype with many counts. The chain recombines TRBV6-1 with TRBJ2-7; 7 positions match TRBD2. CDR3 size: 13 residues. CDR1 and CDR2 from the germline V gene are MNHNS and SASEGT. J lost 6 bases, V lost 6 bases, and 8 bases had no gene match. The CDR3 loop is CASRAGRGSEQYF. The CDR3 DNA is TGTGCCAGCAGAGCAGGGAGGGGTAGCGAGCAGTACTTC.

This clonotype was seen a few times. The V gene is TRBV5-1, the J gene TRBJ2-3, with a possible D match to TRBD2 (5 bases). CDR3 length: 14 residues. Germline loops: CDR1 SGHRS, CDR2 YFSETQ. The V end lost 2 bases, the J end lost 4 bases, and 11 bases lay between the germline ends. CDR3 sequence (DNA): TGCGCCAGCAGCTTCAGCCCGGGATCAGATACGCAGTATTTT. The encoded protein is CASSFSPGSDTQYF. Based on the CDR3 plus reference TRBV5-1 and TRBJ2-3, the full variable domain is KAGVTQTPRYLIKTRGQQVTLSCSPISGHRSVSWYQQTPGQGLQFLFEYFSETQRNKGNFPGRFSGRQFSNSRSEMNVSTLELGDSALYLCASSFSPGSDTQYFGPGTRLTVL.

As for this clonotype: It may be a read error: a sequence one base away is much more abundant. The chain employs TRBV20-1 and TRBJ1-1, with unresolved D. This CDR3 spans 15 amino acids. In germline, CDR1 is DFQATT, CDR2 SNEGSKA (reference sequence). This CDR3 is CSAQTSDGMNTGAFF. The CDR3 bases are TGCAGTGCTCAGACCTCAGACGGAATGAACACTGGAGCTTTCTTT.

This clonotype was counted only a few times. The chain employs TRBV30 and TRBJ2-4, with 8 bases that match TRBD1. This CDR3 is 14 amino acids long. With 5 bases clipped from V and 0 bases from J, the junction kept 3 bases outside the gene matches. CDR1 is GTSNPN and CDR2 is SVGIG in the germline V gene (reference sequence). This CDR3 is CAWGRGLAKNIQYF. CDR3 in DNA: TGTGCCTGGGGCAGGGGGCTAGCCAAAAACATTCAGTACTTC.

This clonotype was recorded many times. This chain connects TRBV5-1 to TRBJ2-7; TRBD2 agrees at 10 bases. The CDR3 loop spans 16 amino acids. V lost 4 bases and J lost 6; bases outside the gene matches: 13. Germline V gene lookup returns CDR1 SGHRS and CDR2 YFSETQ. CDR3 nucleotide sequence: TGCGCCAGCAGCCCCCATAGCGGGAGGCCTGTATCCGAGCAGTACTTC. Amino acids: CASSPHSGRPVSEQYF.

J is TRBJ2-3 and V is TRBV20-1; D call uncertain. V shed 1 base and J shed 6 bases, with 14 bases lying between them. This CDR3 is 14 amino acids long. CDR1 is DFQATT and CDR2 is SNEGSKA in the germline V gene (reference sequence). CDR3 coding DNA: TGCAGTGCTAGAGCACCGACCGCGCTTGATACGCAGTATTTT. This codes for CSARAPTALDTQYF.

There are many counts of this clonotype. The rearrangement links TRBV5-1 to TRBJ2-6; D is unclear. The V end lost 5 bases, the J end lost 0 bases, and 12 bases lay between the germline ends. This CDR3 comprises 16 residues. Germline loops: CDR1 SGHRS, CDR2 YFSETQ. CDR3 in DNA: TGCGCCAGCAGTCCTTCCAGCCTCTCTGGGGCCAACGTCCTGACTTTC. Protein product: CASSPSSLSGANVLTF. The whole variable domain, filled in from reference TRBV5-1 and TRBJ2-6, reads KAGVTQTPRYLIKTRGQQVTLSCSPISGHRSVSWYQQTPGQGLQFLFEYFSETQRNKGNFPGRFSGRQFSNSRSEMNVSTLELGDSALYLCASSPSSLSGANVLTFGAGSRLTVL.

In this sample, this clonotype turned up many times. This chain connects TRBV4-1 to TRBJ1-1; 10 bases line up with TRBD1. The junction had 5 bases not matched to a gene; V was cut back by 2 bases and J by 5 bases. The CDR3 contains 15 residues. The germline CDR1 and CDR2 sequences are MGHRA and YSYEKL. In DNA form, the CDR3 reads TGCGCCAGCAGCCAACCGGGACAGGGGTATACTGAAGCTTTCTTT. Translated, it gives CASSQPGQGYTEAFF.

The J gene is TRBJ2-3, the V gene TRBV5-1; D ambiguous. The V and J ends lost 4 bases and 5 bases respectively, with 11 bases between them. Germline values: CDR1 SGHRS, CDR2 YFSETQ. The CDR3 totals 13 residues. CDR3 loop: CASSATFGDTQYF. CDR3 in DNA: TGCGCCAGCAGCGCTACTTTCGGAGATACGCAGTATTTT.

This clonotype was seen repeatedly, ten times or more. V gene TRBV2 combines with J gene TRBJ1-1; 8 nucleotides match TRBD1. The CDR3 loop spans 14 amino acids. In germline, CDR1 is SNHLY, CDR2 FYNNEI. Unmatched junction bases numbered 1, after V lost 4 bases and J lost 0 bases. Written as DNA, the CDR3 is TGTGCCAGCAGTGGACAGGGGATGAACACTGAAGCTTTCTTT. It specifies CASSGQGMNTEAFF.

This clonotype was seen ten or more times. The chain recombines TRBV20-1 with TRBJ2-3; 7 bases are shared with TRBD2. Germline assignment: CDR1 DFQATT and CDR2 SNEGSKA (reference sequence). This CDR3 spans 12 amino acids. Unmatched junction bases numbered 3, after V lost 5 bases and J lost 4 bases. This CDR3 is CSARRGADTQYF. The CDR3 DNA reads TGCAGTGCTCGACGGGGGGCAGATACGCAGTATTTT.

This clonotype has at least ten counts. The chain recombines TRBV12-3 or TRBV12-4 with TRBJ1-4, with TRBD1 as a possible D gene (6 bases). The CDR3 extends over 14 amino acids. The germline V and J ends were trimmed by 10 bases and 5 bases, with 17 bases remaining between them. As DNA, the CDR3 is TGTGCCACGTCACTGGACAGAACCAATGAAAAACTGTTTTTT. It encodes CATSLDRTNEKLFF.

This clonotype was picked up many times. This sequence joins TRBV29-1 and TRBJ1-2; TRBD1 agrees at 8 bases. This CDR3 has 14 residues. Germline V gives CDR1 SQVTM, CDR2 ANQGSEA. V was clipped by 6 bases and J by 0 bases; unmatched bases: 6. CDR3 region: CSVYGQGSNYGYTF. The CDR3 DNA is TGCAGCGTCTACGGACAGGGTTCTAACTATGGCTACACCTTC.

In this sample, this clonotype turned up a few times. CDR3 bases: TGCGCCAGCAGCTTGTTGACAGGCTCACAAGAGACCCAGTACTTC. It yields the protein CASSLLTGSQETQYF. The chain uses TRBV5-1 and TRBJ2-5; the D gene is possibly TRBD1 (6 bases). The CDR3 contains 15 residues. Germline V lookup: CDR1 SGHRS, CDR2 YFSETQ. V was pared by 1 base and J by 2 bases, with 12 bases between.

This clonotype has just a few counts. V and J are TRBV11-1 and TRBJ2-1, with D hard to call. The CDR3 consists of 14 residues. The V gene's germline CDR1 is SGHAT and CDR2 FQDESV (reference sequence). The V and J ends lost 3 bases and 5 bases respectively, with 11 bases between them. CDR3 coding DNA: TGTGCCAGCAGCTTCCGTCGGGCGAACAATGAGCAGTTCTTC. Encoded protein: CASSFRRANNEQFF.

The CDR3 reads CASTPTEGGHNEQFF. CDR3 DNA sequence: TGTGCCAGCACTCCTACGGAGGGGGGACACAATGAGCAGTTCTTC. This chain uses TRBV11-3 with TRBJ2-1; D may correspond to TRBD1 or TRBD2 (6 bases each). V shed 7 bases and J shed 5 bases, with 18 bases lying between them. Germline V gene lookup returns CDR1 SGHNT and CDR2 YENEEA. The CDR3 has 15 residues.

This chain links TRBV15 with TRBJ2-3, with TRBD1 matching over 7 bases. The CDR3 totals 16 residues. V lost 0 bases, J lost 4 bases, and 7 bases stayed unmatched. Germline values: CDR1 LNHNV, CDR2 YYDKDF (reference sequence). CDR3 nucleotides: TGTGCCACCAGCAGAGATCGGCGGCAGGGGGCAGATACGCAGTATTTT. Protein sequence: CATSRDRRQGADTQYF.

In this sample, this clonotype turned up a few times. The chain is built from TRBV11-3 and TRBJ2-1; tentatively, D is TRBD2 (6 bases). The CDR3 has 16 amino acids. Trimming took 5 bases from V and 5 from J, leaving 19 bases between them. Germline loops: CDR1 SGHNT, CDR2 YENEEA. CDR3 nucleotide sequence: TGTGCCAGCAGCGAGACGAGGGCGGGGTGGGACAATGAGCAGTTCTTC. Protein sequence: CASSETRAGWDNEQFF.

Notes on this clonotype: A much more abundant neighbour one base away suggests this may be a read error. The chain links TRBV10-1 to TRBJ2-1; D uncertain. CDR3 length equals 12 residues. Germline CDR1 WNHNN, CDR2 SYGVQD (reference sequence). The CDR3 is CAGSDMINEQFF. CDR3 coding DNA: TGCGCCGGCAGCGACATGATTAATGAGCAGTTCTTC.

The chain couples TRBV12-3 or TRBV12-4 to TRBJ2-1; D may correspond to TRBD1 or TRBD2 (5 bases each). The CDR3 loop spans 13 amino acids. V gave up 2 bases and J gave up 8 bases, with 10 bases separating them. CDR3 region: CASSLWDEDEQFF. CDR3 nucleotides: TGTGCCAGCAGTTTATGGGACGAGGATGAGCAGTTCTTC.

V is TRBV29-1 and J is TRBJ1-1, with 7 bases identical to TRBD1. The V and J ends lost 6 bases and 2 bases, in that order; junction bases with no gene match: 6. The CDR3 has 13 amino acids. Germline assignment: CDR1 SQVTM and CDR2 ANQGSEA. The CDR3 DNA reads as TGCAGCGTCGTCGGACAGGCCAACACTGAAGCTTTCTTT. Translation: CSVVGQANTEAFF.

The chain recombines TRBV4-1 with TRBJ2-5; D could derive from TRBD1 or TRBD2 (5 bases each). The CDR3 length is 15 residues. The germline V gene encodes CDR1 MGHRA and CDR2 YSYEKL. Trimming left V 0 bases short and J 5 bases short, with 13 bases between. This chain's CDR3 is CASSQDADEGETQYF. The CDR3 DNA follows: TGCGCCAGCAGCCAAGATGCGGACGAGGGGGAGACCCAGTACTTC.

This clonotype was found once. The junction and the germline gene differ at one end; a read error may be behind it. V and J are TRBV9 and TRBJ1-5; D is perhaps TRBD1 (5 bases). The CDR3 contains 14 residues. Germline V gene data show CDR1 as SGDLS and CDR2 as YYNGEE. The DNA of the CDR3 is TGTGCCAGCTGCGTGACAGATAGCAATCAGCCCCAGCATTTT. This gives the protein CASCVTDSNQPQHF.

The V gene is TRBV30, the J gene TRBJ2-3; the match to TRBD2 covers 8 bases. Germline V lookup: CDR1 GTSNPN, CDR2 SVGIG (reference sequence). CDR3 length equals 14 residues. After removal of 3 bases from V and 5 bases from J, the junction contained 7 bases not matched to a gene. CDR3: CAWRTSESRDTQYF. CDR3 bases: TGTGCCTGGAGGACTAGCGAGAGTCGAGATACGCAGTATTTT.

This sequence joins TRBV5-1 and TRBJ2-5; maybe TRBD1 (5 bases). CDR3 length: 16 residues. CDR1 SGHRS and CDR2 YFSETQ come from the germline V gene. The V gene lost 0 bases and the J gene lost 5 bases, with 17 bases spanning the gap. For the CDR3, the DNA is TGCGCCAGCAGCTTGGTCTCAGGGATGGGTGTCGAGACCCAGTACTTC. It translates to CASSLVSGMGVETQYF.

V and J are TRBV7-9 and TRBJ2-1; D gene uncertain. V lost 5 bases, J lost 3 bases, and 14 bases lay in between. The CDR3 loop spans 15 amino acids. Germline V gene data show CDR1 as SEHNR and CDR2 as FQNEAQ (reference sequence). CDR3 DNA sequence: TGTGCCAGCAGCCCGTGGAGTCCCCTCTACAATGAGCAGTTCTTC. Translation gives CASSPWSPLYNEQFF.

This clonotype has at least ten counts. This chain links TRBV29-1 with TRBJ2-3; 8 bases align to TRBD1. The V gene end was trimmed by 7 bases and the J gene end by 4 bases; junction bases not matched to a gene: 4. CDR1 is SQVTM, CDR2 ANQGSEA, per germline. This CDR3 has 12 residues. CDR3 coding DNA: TGCAGCGGTGCAGGGGGCCCAGATACGCAGTATTTT. It translates to CSGAGGPDTQYF.